The sequence of this T cell receptor beta chain was determined in a study of regulatory T cells in long-lasting Graves disease. Time point here: newly diagnosed GD, antithyroid drugs for less than 3 months. PBMC-derived RNA was used for the TCR library. EDTA tubes received about 9.2 milliliters of collected peripheral blood. This clonotype was observed a handful of times. Its target is not known. The CDR3 is made up of 13 amino acids. V lost 3 bases, J lost 6 bases, and 9 bases lay in between. Construction of TCR beta libraries relied on iRepertoire HTBI primers and on Arm-PCR targeting CDR3 regions. One entry per CDR3 protein, called by TCRdb with MiXCR from the multiplex PCR reads. The sample contains more than 300,000 distinct CDR3 sequences, approximately 10% of which appear only once. Study-level results: Shared public clonotypes totalled about 2,800 in persistent patients, compared with around 880 in new patients.

A further study also used this sample, focusing on T cells in Graves' hyperthyroidism and ophthalmopathy. In that study: An initial round of RT-PCR targeting the TCR CDR3 relied on the HTBI primer set. Model predictions of ophthalmopathy came a median around 6.5 months before onset.

This sequence was found in a young woman with Graves disease. The chain is built from TRBV12-3 or TRBV12-4 and TRBJ2-1; no definite D call. The material was peripheral blood mononuclear cells (PBMCs), obtained at new diagnosis, from a patient treated with antithyroid drugs. The CDR3 sequence is CASSFGRANEQFF. The DNA of the CDR3 is TGTGCCAGCAGTTTCGGTAGAGCCAATGAGCAGTTCTTC.